This TCR beta chain was obtained from a study of immune heterogeneity within non-small cell lung tumors. Study-wide context: The tumors comprised several squamous cell carcinomas, around 11 non-squamous carcinomas and 1 not otherwise specified. Findings and limits, study-wide: Across individual patients, the high-frequency T-cell receptor beta clonotypes were largely distinct. Tumor sites within a patient were found to share identical dominant CDR3 beta clonotypes, and site-unique high-frequency clones were also present.

The CDR3 has 16 residues. Germline CDR1 and CDR2: DFQATT and SNEGSKA (reference sequence). The authors used roughly 600 ng of bulk tumor genomic DNA per sample as template. Primary tumors were biopsied several times each, far apart, intraoperatively. Those enrolled were patients newly diagnosed with untreated non-small cell lung cancer and undergoing curative surgery. A single count supports this clonotype. The antigen is unknown. The junction does not match germline at one end; this may be a read error. In a multiplex PCR, 32 V and 13 J primers amplified TCR beta CDR3. One entry per CDR3 protein, called by TCRdb with MiXCR from the multiplex PCR reads. This repertoire shows 7,000 to 9,000 distinct CDR3 sequences, roughly 21% found once; its top ten account for over 12%.

The sequenced sample was lung tumor tissue. This receptor was obtained from a man in his sixties with non-small cell lung cancer. The V call is TRBV20-1, the J call TRBJ2-1, with 16 bases lining up with TRBD2. The CDR3 DNA follows: TGCAGTGATTCTCCGGGACTAGCGGGAGGGCCCAATGAGAAGTTCTTC. Residues: CSDSPGLAGGPNEKFF.